What follows are 14 T cell receptor beta chains derived from one specimen sequenced in a study of control samples from healthy donors and cancer patients. The table came from immunoSEQ multiplex PCR; TCRdb's copy has only in-frame clones and leaves some out. Of 100,000 to 150,000 clones in the sample, roughly 86% were seen once. The sample was blood. Receptor source: a man between 60 and 75 years old in good health.

V and J are TRBV7-2 and TRBJ1-6; tentatively, D is TRBD1 (6 bases). CDR3 length equals 16 residues. CDR1 is SGHTA and CDR2 is FQGNSA in the germline V gene. Deletions cut 5 bases from V and 9 bases from J, with 20 bases between. CDR3 sequence: CASSPRATGTGSPLHF. CDR3 nucleotide sequence: TGTGCCAGCAGCCCCCGAGCCACAGGGACCGGTTCACCCCTCCACTTT.

The chain carries TRBV7-2 and TRBJ1-6, with 7 bases lining up with TRBD1. Germline assignment: CDR1 SGHTA and CDR2 FQGNSA. CDR3 length equals 15 residues. V shed 5 bases, J shed 9 bases, and the junction held 10 bases outside the gene matches. The CDR3 DNA is TGTGCCAGCAGCGGCCGGGACAGCCAGACTTCACCCCTCCACTTT. It yields the protein CASSGRDSQTSPLHF.

CDR3 amino acids: CAIRSGTDNQPQHF. The DNA for the CDR3 is TGTGCCATCAGATCCGGGACAGACAATCAGCCCCAGCATTTT. The rearrangement joins TRBV10-3 to TRBJ1-5; 7 nucleotides agree with TRBD1. Germline values: CDR1 ENHRY, CDR2 SYGVKD. The CDR3 contains 14 residues. V gave up 6 bases and J gave up 3 bases; unmatched junction bases: 5.

The chain links TRBV7-9 to TRBJ2-7; 9 positions match TRBD1. Unmatched junction bases numbered 10, after V lost 6 bases and J lost 1 base. The CDR3 consists of 16 residues. Germline V gene sequence: CDR1 SEHNR, CDR2 FQNEAQ (reference sequence). This CDR3 reads CASRTTGTGLSYEQYF. The CDR3 coding sequence is TGTGCCAGCAGGACCACCGGGACAGGGCTTTCCTACGAGCAGTACTTC.

The chain carries TRBV9 and TRBJ2-1; no reliable D call. V was clipped by 0 bases and J by 5 bases, with 3 bases between them. CDR3 size: 12 residues. Germline V lookup: CDR1 SGDLS, CDR2 YYNGEE. The CDR3 reads CASSVANNEQFF. In DNA, the CDR3 is TGTGCCAGCAGCGTAGCAAACAATGAGCAGTTCTTC. Full variable domain (outside the CDR3, taken from reference TRBV9 and TRBJ2-1): DSGVTQTPKHLITATGQRVTLRCSPRSGDLSVYWYQQSLDQGLQFLIQYYNGEERAKGNILERFSAQQFPDLHSELNLSSLELGDSALYFCASSVANNEQFFGPGTRLTVL.

The V call is TRBV13, the J call TRBJ2-7, with TRBD1 matching over 10 bases. CDR1 and CDR2 from the germline V gene are PRHDT and FYEKMQ (reference sequence). V was pared by 3 bases and J by 7 bases, with 9 bases of the junction left unmatched. The CDR3 covers 15 residues. CDR3 nucleotide sequence: TGTGCCAGCAGCTTGGATGGACAGGGGGTTTCTGAGCAGTACTTC. Amino acids: CASSLDGQGVSEQYF.

This clone was observed once. V and J are TRBV11-1 and TRBJ2-7; no reliable D call. This CDR3 comprises 14 residues. Germline V gives CDR1 SGHAT, CDR2 FQDESV (reference sequence). The V and J ends lost 5 bases and 2 bases respectively, with 13 bases between them. CDR3 in amino acids: CASSPDGTTYEQYF. Written as DNA, the CDR3 is TGTGCCAGCAGCCCCGACGGAACCACCTACGAGCAGTACTTC.

This clone was found once. The chain links TRBV11-2 to TRBJ1-4; no reliable D call. Germline V lookup: CDR1 SGHAT, CDR2 FQNNGV. The CDR3 loop spans 13 amino acids. Trimming pared 0 bases from V and 14 bases from J, leaving 13 bases between. The CDR3 nucleotides read TGTGCCAGCAGCTTAGATCGTGCTATGAAGCTGTTTTTT. Encoded protein: CASSLDRAMKLFF.

The chain has TRBV25-1 and TRBJ1-5; possibly TRBD1 for D (5 bases). Looked up from germline, CDR1 is MGHDK and CDR2 is SYGVNS. CDR3 size: 14 residues. The V gene lost 3 bases and the J gene lost 8 bases, with 14 bases spanning the gap. In DNA form, the CDR3 reads TGTGCCAGCAGTGATGGAGCAGGGCTGAAGCCCCAGCATTTT. Its protein is CASSDGAGLKPQHF.

V usage is TRBV27 and J usage is TRBJ1-1, with D possibly matching TRBD1 (6 bases). The V end lost 6 bases, the J end lost 0 bases, and 23 bases lay between the germline ends. There are 18 residues in the CDR3. Germline CDR1 reads MNHEY; CDR2 reads SMNVEV (reference sequence). CDR3: CASSHGRTDKIMNTEAFF. The CDR3 DNA follows: TGTGCCAGCAGCCATGGGCGGACAGATAAAATTATGAACACTGAAGCTTTCTTT.

The CDR3 region has the DNA TGTGCTAGTGGTGACAGGTTTAACTATGGCTACACCTTC. Its protein product is CASGDRFNYGYTF. The chain joins TRBV12-5 to TRBJ1-2; maybe TRBD1 (6 bases). The V gene's germline CDR1 is LGHNT and CDR2 FRNRAP. V shed 5 bases and J shed 1 base, with 8 bases lying between them. This CDR3 has 13 residues.

This clone was found once. The J gene is TRBJ1-1, the V gene TRBV6-2 or TRBV6-3; 11 bases are a match to TRBD1. V dropped 2 bases and J dropped 1; count of bases not matched to a gene: 6. This CDR3 has 17 amino acids. In germline, CDR1 is MNHEY, CDR2 SVGEGT. Here the CDR3 DNA reads TGTGCCAGCAGTTACCGGACAGGGGGCCCAGGGAACACTGAAGCTTTCTTT. This encodes CASSYRTGGPGNTEAFF.

The CDR3 nucleotides read TGTGCCAGCACCCGGGACGAAAACATTCAGTACTTC. As protein: CASTRDENIQYF. The J gene is TRBJ2-4, the V gene TRBV12-3 or TRBV12-4, with D perhaps assigned TRBD1 or TRBD2 (5 bases each). Trimming took off 7 bases at V and 5 bases at J, with 9 bases between the two ends. CDR3 length: 12 amino acids.

V and J are TRBV6-5 and TRBJ2-3, with a possible D match to TRBD1 (5 bases). The V and J ends lost 6 bases and 0 bases respectively, with 13 bases between them. Per the germline V gene, CDR1 is MNHEY and CDR2 is SVGAGI. CDR3 length: 15 amino acids. The CDR3 nucleotides are TGTGCCAGCAGCCACGAGGACACTAGCACAGATACGCAGTATTTT. Protein sequence: CASSHEDTSTDTQYF.